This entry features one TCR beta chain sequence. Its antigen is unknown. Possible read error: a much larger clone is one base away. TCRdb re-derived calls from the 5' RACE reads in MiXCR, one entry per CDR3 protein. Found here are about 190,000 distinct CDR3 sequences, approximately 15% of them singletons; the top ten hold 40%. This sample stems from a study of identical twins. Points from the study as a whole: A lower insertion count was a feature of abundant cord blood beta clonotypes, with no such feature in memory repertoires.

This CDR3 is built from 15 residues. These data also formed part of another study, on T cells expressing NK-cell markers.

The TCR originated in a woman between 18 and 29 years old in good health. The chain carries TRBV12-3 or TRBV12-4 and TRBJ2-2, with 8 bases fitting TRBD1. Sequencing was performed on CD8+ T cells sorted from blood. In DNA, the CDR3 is TGTACCAGCAGTCCGACGACAGGGGCAACCGGGGAGCTGTTTTTT. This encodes CTSSPTTGATGELFF.